The 27 T cell receptor beta chains below come from one sample, sequenced in a study of CD8 T cells in ankylosing spondylitis. TCRdb processed the 5' RACE reads anew with MiXCR; each CDR3 protein has one entry. Of roughly 130,000 distinct CDR3 sequences listed, roughly an eighth are singletons. Sequencing was done on a sample of blood, either unsorted or a sorted T cell fraction (not recorded which). The receptors stem from a female donor with ankylosing spondylitis or in good health (not recorded which).

The CDR3: CASSAQQGEQFF. CDR3 in DNA: TGTGCCAGCAGTGCCCAGCAAGGTGAGCAGTTCTTC. J is TRBJ2-1 and V is TRBV6-4, with D unresolved. V lost 4 bases to trimming and J lost 9 bases, with 10 bases between them. CDR3 length: 12 residues. Germline lookup yields CDR1 MRHNA and CDR2 SNTAGT.

This clonotype was detected many times. This chain links TRBV10-2 with TRBJ2-3, with D maybe TRBD2 (7 bases). CDR3 size: 16 residues. Germline CDR1 WSHSY, CDR2 SAAADI. V shed 3 bases and J shed 2 bases, with 15 bases lying between them. CDR3 nucleotide sequence: TGCGCCAGCAGTGATTGGAGGGGGGGCTTCACAGATACGCAGTATTTT. It encodes CASSDWRGGFTDTQYF.

This clonotype was recorded at least ten times. The rearrangement uses TRBV12-3 or TRBV12-4 and TRBJ2-3, with 7 nucleotides matching TRBD1. The junction had 3 bases not matched to a gene; V was cut back by 4 bases and J by 2 bases. The CDR3 extends over 14 amino acids. Here the CDR3 reads CASSYDRVTDTQYF. DNA for the CDR3: TGTGCCAGCAGTTATGACAGGGTCACAGATACGCAGTATTTT.

This sequence joins TRBV30 and TRBJ2-7; D is uncertain. The length of the CDR3 is 10 residues. The V gene lost 5 bases and the J gene lost 4 bases, with 6 bases spanning the gap. Germline CDR1 reads GTSNPN; CDR2 reads SVGIG (reference sequence). CDR3 nucleotide sequence: TGTGCCTGGGGAACGTACGAGCAGTACTTC. Residues: CAWGTYEQYF.

This sequence joins TRBV19 and TRBJ2-3; D not certain. The ends were cut back, 7 bases at V and 0 bases at J, with 14 bases in the middle. The V gene's germline CDR1 is LNHDA and CDR2 SQIVND (reference sequence). The CDR3 covers 15 residues. The CDR3 nucleotides read TGTGCCAGTACCACTCGAGAGGCCAGCACAGATACGCAGTATTTT. Protein: CASTTREASTDTQYF.

Ten or more counts support this clonotype. The rearrangement joins TRBV5-1 to TRBJ2-2; the match to TRBD1 covers 7 bases. CDR1 is SGHRS, CDR2 YFSETQ, per germline. The CDR3 is made up of 15 amino acids. V shed 6 bases and J 3 bases; nucleotides not matched to a gene: 8. The CDR3 coding sequence is TGCGCCAGCAAAGGAAGGGACAGCTACACCGGGGAGCTGTTTTTT. Protein product: CASKGRDSYTGELFF.

A few counts support this clonotype. This chain joins TRBV20-1 and TRBJ1-6, with D unclear. V lost 0 bases and J 7 bases, leaving 13 bases between the germline ends. CDR1 DFQATT and CDR2 SNEGSKA come from the germline V gene (reference sequence). The CDR3 has 15 amino acids. CDR3 loop: CSARDVLGLNSPLHF. CDR3 sequence (DNA): TGCAGTGCTAGAGATGTTCTGGGCCTGAATTCACCCCTCCACTTT.

Many counts were recorded for this clonotype. J is TRBJ2-2 and V is TRBV6-1; possibly TRBD1 for D (6 bases). V lost 6 bases to trimming and J lost 4 bases, with 18 bases between them. Germline V gene data show CDR1 as MNHNS and CDR2 as SASEGT. The CDR3 contains 16 residues. CDR3 region: CASRLLPDRRTGELFF. DNA of the CDR3: TGTGCCAGCAGACTTCTGCCCGACAGGCGCACCGGGGAGCTGTTTTTT.

The table lists this clonotype with many counts. The CDR3 loop is CASSLDLFESEAFF. The CDR3 DNA is TGCGCCAGCAGCTTGGATCTCTTCGAAAGTGAAGCTTTCTTT. This chain links TRBV5-1 with TRBJ1-1; D gene unclear. CDR3 length: 14 residues. CDR1 is SGHRS and CDR2 is YFSETQ in the germline V gene. Trimming cost V 0 bases and J 7 bases, with 13 bases left between them.

This clonotype was seen ten or more times. The V gene is TRBV5-5, the J gene TRBJ2-3; the match to TRBD2 covers 9 bases. V shed 2 bases, J shed 3 bases, and the junction held 4 bases outside the gene matches. Looked up from germline, CDR1 is SGHKS and CDR2 is YYEKEE (reference sequence). This CDR3 has 15 amino acids. Here the CDR3 reads CASSFAGGPTDTQYF. CDR3 in DNA: TGTGCCAGCAGCTTCGCGGGAGGGCCAACAGATACGCAGTATTTT.

The chain has TRBV2 and TRBJ2-3, with 11 bases that match TRBD1. The CDR3 runs to 15 residues. The V segment lost 10 bases and the J segment 4 bases; nucleotides outside the gene matches: 10. Germline V lookup: CDR1 SNHLY, CDR2 FYNNEI. The DNA of the CDR3 is TGTGCCACCCGACGGGACAGGGGGTTATCAGATACGCAGTATTTT. It codes for CATRRDRGLSDTQYF.

This sequence joins TRBV11-2 and TRBJ2-7; a weak D match, TRBD2 (5 bases). CDR1 and CDR2 (germline): SGHAT, FQNNGV. Trimming removed 1 base at V and 2 bases at J, with 15 bases between. The CDR3 extends over 16 amino acids. CDR3 sequence reads: CASSLGLEARTYEQYF. CDR3 bases: TGTGCCAGCAGCTTAGGGTTGGAGGCTAGAACCTACGAGCAGTACTTC.

This clonotype was recorded at least ten times. This CDR3 is CASSRTENIQYF. The CDR3 DNA sequence: TGTGCCAGCAGCCGGACAGAAAACATTCAGTACTTC. The chain links TRBV7-9 to TRBJ2-4; perhaps TRBD1 as D (6 bases). The V gene's germline CDR1 is SEHNR and CDR2 FQNEAQ (reference sequence). Deletions cut 5 bases from V and 5 bases from J, with 7 bases between. The CDR3 consists of 12 residues. The whole variable domain, remainder taken from reference TRBV7-9 and TRBJ2-4, is DTGVSQNPRHKITKRGQNVTFRCDPISEHNRLYWYRQTLGQGPEFLTYFQNEAQLEKSRLLSDRFSAERPKGSFSTLEIQRTEQGDSAMYLCASSRTENIQYFGAGTRLSVL.

V gene TRBV28 combines with J gene TRBJ2-3; D is unresolved. Looked up from germline, CDR1 is MDHEN and CDR2 is SYDVKM. CDR3 length: 12 residues. The V end was cut by 6 bases, the J end by 7 bases, with 11 bases between. The CDR3 DNA sequence: TGTGCCAGCAGAGGAGACGGCTATACGCAGTATTTT. Its protein is CASRGDGYTQYF.

The chain links TRBV12-3 or TRBV12-4 to TRBJ2-4; D is ambiguous. V lost 3 bases to trimming and J lost 7 bases, with 7 bases between them. The CDR3 consists of 12 residues. CDR3 sequence: CASSLKMNIQYF. CDR3 DNA: TGTGCCAGCAGTTTGAAAATGAACATTCAGTACTTC.

Only a few counts were recorded for this clonotype. The J gene is TRBJ2-1, the V gene TRBV24-1, with 8 bases matching TRBD2. The CDR3 is 16 amino acids. The V segment lost 5 bases and the J segment 10 bases; nucleotides outside the gene matches: 15. Germline CDR1 reads KGHDR; CDR2 reads SFDVKD. CDR3 protein: CATSARPGGPSWEQFF. Written as DNA, the CDR3 is TGTGCCACCAGTGCCCGACCGGGAGGGCCTAGTTGGGAGCAGTTCTTC.

The chain uses TRBV7-3 and TRBJ2-1, with D possibly being TRBD2 (6 bases). The ends were cut back, 5 bases at V and 6 bases at J, with 14 bases in the middle. CDR1 and CDR2 (germline): SGHTA, FQGTGA. There are 14 residues in the CDR3. CDR3 loop: CASSARERGNEQFF. CDR3 DNA: TGTGCCAGCAGCGCCCGGGAGCGAGGCAATGAGCAGTTCTTC. Using reference TRBV7-3 and TRBJ2-1 for the parts outside the CDR3, the full variable domain is GAGVSQTPSNKVTEKGKYVELRCDPISGHTALYWYRQSLGQGPEFLIYFQGTGAADDSGLPNDRFFAVRPEGSVSTLKIQRTERGDSAVYLCASSARERGNEQFFGPGTRLTVL.

As regards this clonotype: Sequence at one end of the junction differs from germline and may be a read error. The J gene is TRBJ1-4, the V gene TRBV25-1; D possibly corresponds to TRBD1 (5 bases). CDR1 is MGHDK and CDR2 is SYGVNS in the germline V gene. The CDR3 covers 16 residues. The CDR3 region has the DNA TGTGCCAGCAGTGAAGAGGGGCCCACAACTAATGAAAAACTGCTTTTT. Translated, it gives CASSEEGPTTNEKLLF.

Concerning this clonotype: A much larger clone lies one base from this, so it may be a read error. The chain joins TRBV20-1 to TRBJ1-5, with D possibly being TRBD1 (5 bases). Per the germline V gene, CDR1 is DFQATT and CDR2 is SNEGSKA (reference sequence). This CDR3 has 13 residues. Trimming took off 0 bases at V and 11 bases at J, with 14 bases between the two ends. The CDR3 protein is CSARDSGDQTQHF. As DNA, the CDR3 is TGCAGTGCTAGAGATAGCGGGGACCAGACCCAGCATTTT.

This clonotype was picked up many times. The chain combines TRBV7-9 with TRBJ2-3; D unresolved. V was shortened by 1 base and J by 0 bases, with 5 bases between the two germline ends. The CDR3 runs 14 residues. Germline CDR1 reads SEHNR; CDR2 reads FQNEAQ (reference sequence). The CDR3 protein is CASSLDLSTDTQYF. In DNA, the CDR3 is TGTGCCAGCAGCTTAGACCTCAGCACAGATACGCAGTATTTT.

The gene calls are TRBV6-1 and TRBJ1-1; tentative D call: TRBD1 (6 bases). This CDR3 contains 14 residues. V was trimmed by 6 bases and J by 1 base, leaving 12 bases between them. The V gene's germline CDR1 is MNHNS and CDR2 SASEGT. The CDR3 sequence: CASRMDRWNTEAFF. The CDR3 DNA is TGTGCCAGCAGGATGGACAGATGGAACACTGAAGCTTTCTTT.

This rearrangement joins TRBV11-3 to TRBJ2-3, with D possibly being TRBD1 or TRBD2 (5 bases each). V lost 2 bases to trimming and J lost 2 bases, with 8 bases between them. CDR1 and CDR2 (germline): SGHNT, YENEEA. The CDR3 has 14 residues. As DNA, the CDR3 is TGTGCCAGCAGCTTAAACGGGGCCACAGATACGCAGTATTTT. This sequence encodes CASSLNGATDTQYF. The variable domain in full, completed from reference TRBV11-3 and TRBJ2-3, reads EAGVVQSPRYKIIEKKQPVAFWCNPISGHNTLYWYLQNLGQGPELLIRYENEEAVDDSQLPKDRFSAERLKGVDSTLKIQPAELGDSAVYLCASSLNGATDTQYFGPGTRLTVL.

This clonotype occurred many times. J is TRBJ2-5 and V is TRBV20-1; 13 bases align to TRBD2. The length of the CDR3 is 17 residues. CDR1 and CDR2 (germline): DFQATT, SNEGSKA (reference sequence). Trimming removed 5 bases from V and 5 bases from J; junction bases left unmatched: 14. The CDR3 DNA reads as TGCAGTGCTGGAGGACTAGCGGGAGCTTATCCCGCGGAGACCCAGTACTTC. Protein sequence: CSAGGLAGAYPAETQYF.

This clonotype occurred many times. The genes are TRBV29-1 and TRBJ1-2; D remains unclear. Trimming removed 0 bases from V and 4 bases from J, with 12 bases in between. The germline V gene encodes CDR1 SQVTM and CDR2 ANQGSEA. This CDR3 comprises 14 residues. CDR3 sequence: CSVEDRGVSYGYTF. CDR3 DNA sequence: TGCAGCGTTGAAGACCGGGGAGTGAGCTATGGCTACACCTTC.

This clonotype was seen only a few times. The J gene is TRBJ1-1, the V gene TRBV20-1, with TRBD1 matching over 7 bases. The germline gives CDR1 DFQATT, CDR2 SNEGSKA (reference sequence). The ends lost 5 bases at V and 4 bases at J; junction bases unmatched: 4. The CDR3 has 12 amino acids. DNA of the CDR3: TGCAGTGCTCAGGGGGGAGTCACTGAAGCTTTCTTT. Protein product: CSAQGGVTEAFF.

This rearrangement joins TRBV7-8 to TRBJ2-7; D unclear. Germline V gene sequence: CDR1 SGHVS, CDR2 FQNEAQ. This CDR3 is built from 13 residues. V was clipped by 6 bases and J by 5 bases, with 14 bases between them. The CDR3 sequence: CASSYYQPHEQYF. CDR3 DNA: TGTGCCAGCAGTTACTATCAGCCCCACGAGCAGTACTTC.

This clonotype was observed at least ten times. This chain joins TRBV20-1 and TRBJ2-1; D could derive from TRBD1 or TRBD2 (6 bases each). V lost 2 bases to trimming and J lost 3 bases, with 11 bases between them. This CDR3 is built from 14 residues. Germline CDR1 is DFQATT and CDR2 is SNEGSKA (reference sequence). CDR3 nucleotides: TGCAGTGCTAGAAGGGGGGATAACTACAATGAGCAGTTCTTC. Residues: CSARRGDNYNEQFF.